These T cell receptor beta chains were read from a single sample in a study of PD-1 blockade in classical Hodgkin lymphoma. Clones were read by immunoSEQ multiplex PCR, and TCRdb kept only the in-frame ones, dropping some. The table records 17,000 or so clones, about four fifths of them present only once. This specimen consisted of peripheral blood mononuclear cells (PBMCs), obtained at baseline. The receptor set was obtained from a human donor with classical Hodgkin lymphoma. Both conserved end residues are trimmed from each CDR3. The D gene is left open where the match is weak.

cdr3_aa,j_call,cdr3_length,v_call,d_call
AWSRGLLSGNTIY,TRBJ1-3,13,TRBV30,NA
ASSESIGANTGELF,TRBJ2-2,14,TRBV25-1,NA
ASSLGQRGEQY,TRBJ2-7,11,TRBV7-3,TRBD1
ASSLISGGADEQF,TRBJ2-1,13,TRBV28,TRBD2
ASSIGTGLVGYT,TRBJ1-2,12,TRBV19,TRBD1
ASISPWAGEQY,TRBJ2-7,11,TRBV6-5,NA
SVDSTDTQY,TRBJ2-3,9,TRBV29-1,NA
ASRDSTNTEAF,TRBJ1-1,11,TRBV6-6,TRBD1
ASIRGTEAF,TRBJ1-1,9,TRBV6-6,NA
ASSLSGDPGNTIY,TRBJ1-3,13,TRBV28,NA
ASRDSSGNTIY,TRBJ1-3,11,TRBV19,NA
ASSEQGRNYGYT,TRBJ1-2,12,TRBV2,NA
ASSLAYWTGGNEQF,TRBJ2-1,14,TRBV5-8,TRBD1
ASKTAQGSYGYT,TRBJ1-2,12,TRBV27,NA
ASSSFGETQY,TRBJ2-5,10,TRBV7-6,NA
ATQGAGTDTQY,TRBJ2-3,11,TRBV10-3,TRBD1
ASSLPKQLGYTDTQY,TRBJ2-3,15,TRBV5-6,NA
ASSIGGGMNTEAF,TRBJ1-1,13,TRBV19,NA
AWKTPGLAGRDRYTQY,TRBJ2-3,16,TRBV30,TRBD2
ASSPLTQGRTEAF,TRBJ1-1,13,TRBV2,NA
ASSLSGYPNEQF,TRBJ2-1,12,TRBV27,NA
ASRESPAGGSKETQY,TRBJ2-5,15,TRBV2,TRBD2
ASTRDITGYT,TRBJ1-2,10,TRBV28,NA
ASSLTSGRETQY,TRBJ2-5,12,TRBV5-1,TRBD2
ASSSTGGETNQPQH,TRBJ1-5,14,TRBV6-6,TRBD1
ASSKAGTGYEAF,TRBJ1-1,12,TRBV5-1,TRBD1
ASSPRAGNEQF,TRBJ2-1,11,TRBV7-9,NA
ASSFGTAYEQY,TRBJ2-7,11,TRBV7-9,TRBD1
ASTPGQGSYEQY,TRBJ2-7,12,TRBV9,TRBD1
ASSARTSGSSDTQY,TRBJ2-3,14,TRBV9,TRBD2
ASSQDPDRVQY,TRBJ2-4,11,TRBV4-3,TRBD1
ASRQWASEAYEQY,TRBJ2-7,13,TRBV4-3,NA
ASSLYRDQGYT,TRBJ1-2,11,TRBV5-6,NA
ASSSGQTLYGYT,TRBJ1-2,12,TRBV7-2,NA
ASSQMGRLNTEAF,TRBJ1-1,13,TRBV4-1,NA
ASTPSGNEQF,TRBJ2-1,10,TRBV7-9,NA
ASSPMGGGTGELF,TRBJ2-2,13,TRBV7-8,NA
ASRDPGQSPYEQY,TRBJ2-7,13,TRBV19,TRBD1
ASTHLVEPQH,TRBJ1-5,10,TRBV6-6,NA
ASSPTSGVSNQPQH,TRBJ1-5,14,TRBV18,NA
ASIALSRKTYGYT,TRBJ1-2,13,TRBV9,NA
ASNPQGYNSPLH,TRBJ1-6,12,TRBV28,NA
ASSYSASGSNEQF,TRBJ2-1,13,TRBV6-6,TRBD2
ASSDQWGAETQY,TRBJ2-5,12,TRBV7-7,NA
ASSLRRGPTNEQF,TRBJ2-1,13,TRBV5-4,NA
ASSLIVEVHTEAYGYT,TRBJ1-2,16,TRBV28,NA
ASGLAESTDTQY,TRBJ2-3,12,TRBV5-1,TRBD2
AWSGQGATEAF,TRBJ1-1,11,TRBV30,TRBD1
ASSARGQDNQPQH,TRBJ1-5,13,TRBV7-8,NA
ASSLGTGVGEAF,TRBJ1-1,12,TRBV7-2,TRBD1
ASSRVTANIEAF,TRBJ1-1,12,TRBV5-1,NA
ASSLKQLPGELF,TRBJ2-2,12,TRBV5-1,NA
ASGDRDSLKGAF,TRBJ1-1,12,TRBV28,TRBD1
ASSLIVSGRRDEQF,TRBJ2-1,14,TRBV27,TRBD2
ASSQRTDQETQY,TRBJ2-5,12,TRBV27,NA
ASSGSGDYRDTQY,TRBJ2-3,13,TRBV7-2,TRBD2
ASGLYEQY,TRBJ2-7,8,TRBV6-5,NA
ASSYSAGTNEKLF,TRBJ1-4,13,TRBV6-6,NA
ASSPGTVSNTEAF,TRBJ1-1,13,TRBV7-2,TRBD1